This T cell receptor beta chain was retrieved from a study of cytomegalovirus exposure and HLA in healthy donors. 60 Vbeta and 13 Jbeta primers were used in PCR. The protocol was immunoSEQ multiplex PCR, while the TCRdb copy is restricted to in-frame clones and leaves out a portion. Of about 130,000 clones detected, 83% appear once; the ten largest clones hold 3.6%. The CDR3 consists of 15 residues. Per germline, CDR1 PRHDT and CDR2 FYEKMQ (reference sequence). The V gene lost 0 bases and the J gene lost 0 bases, with 5 bases spanning the gap. The J gene is TRBJ2-2, the V gene TRBV13; maybe TRBD1 (5 bases). The TCR was taken from a middle-aged woman in good health and CMV-seropositive. Sequencing was carried out using PBMCs. The CDR3 here is CASSLGGPNTGELFF. CDR3 DNA: TGTGCCAGCAGCTTAGGGGGGCCGAACACCGGGGAGCTGTTTTTT.